The 17 T cell receptor beta chains below all came from one sample that was sequenced in a study of blood T cell repertoires in COVID-19. Sequencing was performed with immunoSEQ multiplex PCR; in TCRdb, only in-frame clones are kept and a portion is missing. The profile shows about 78,000 clones, 87% of them singletons. The sample was peripheral blood. These receptors all come from a woman older than 75 with active or convalescent COVID-19.

The chain couples TRBV6-2 or TRBV6-3 to TRBJ2-1; 9 bases agree with TRBD1. CDR3 length equals 15 residues. Germline V gene sequence: CDR1 MNHEY, CDR2 SVGEGT. The J segment lost 6 bases and the V segment lost 2 bases, leaving 5 bases of the junction unmatched. The CDR3 sequence is CASSYRTGARNEQFF. CDR3 coding DNA: TGTGCCAGCAGTTACCGGACAGGGGCCCGCAATGAGCAGTTCTTC.

The table lists this clone with a few counts. The chain recombines TRBV6-6 with TRBJ2-7, with 9 bases lining up with TRBD1. This CDR3 has 13 residues. Germline loops: CDR1 MNHNY, CDR2 SVGAGI (reference sequence). The trim removed 1 base at V and 6 bases at J, leaving 1 base unmatched. The CDR3 nucleotides are TGTGCCAGCAGTTACTTGACAGGGGGCGAGCAGTACTTC. It codes for CASSYLTGGEQYF.

This rearrangement joins TRBV5-1 to TRBJ2-1; D is perhaps TRBD2 (6 bases). CDR3 length equals 15 residues. The V end lost 4 bases, the J end lost 0 bases, and 11 bases lay between the germline ends. CDR1 is SGHRS, CDR2 YFSETQ, per germline. In nucleotides, the CDR3 is TGCGCCAGCAGCATAGCGGAGCGCTCCTACAATGAGCAGTTCTTC. Protein sequence: CASSIAERSYNEQFF. Looking up the rest from reference TRBV5-1 and TRBJ2-1 gives the full variable domain: KAGVTQTPRYLIKTRGQQVTLSCSPISGHRSVSWYQQTPGQGLQFLFEYFSETQRNKGNFPGRFSGRQFSNSRSEMNVSTLELGDSALYLCASSIAERSYNEQFFGPGTRLTVL.

The chain recombines TRBV5-6 with TRBJ1-4; a weak D match, TRBD1 (6 bases). Germline assignment: CDR1 SGHDT and CDR2 YYEEEE. Deletions cut 2 bases from V and 7 bases from J, with 9 bases between. The CDR3 totals 13 residues. CDR3 sequence (DNA): TGTGCCAGCAGCTTCAGGGGTGGTGAAAAACTGTTTTTT. It encodes CASSFRGGEKLFF.

V and J are TRBV28 and TRBJ2-2, with a possible D match to TRBD2 (5 bases). Germline loops: CDR1 MDHEN, CDR2 SYDVKM. The CDR3 consists of 15 residues. Trimming shortened V by 3 bases and J by 0 bases, and 8 bases separated the two germline ends. The CDR3 DNA reads TGTGCCAGCAGTTTTGGACTCCCGAACACCGGGGAGCTGTTTTTT. Amino acids: CASSFGLPNTGELFF.

The rearrangement joins TRBV20-1 to TRBJ2-5, with 7 bases identical to TRBD2. The CDR3 covers 14 residues. Germline trimming cut 3 bases from V and 2 bases from J; bases unmatched to any gene: 6. Germline CDR1 reads DFQATT; CDR2 reads SNEGSKA (reference sequence). The CDR3 sequence: CSASRGGPQETQYF. The DNA for the CDR3 is TGCAGTGCTAGTCGGGGAGGGCCGCAAGAGACCCAGTACTTC.

The chain joins TRBV6-5 to TRBJ1-4, with 9 nucleotides matching TRBD1. Germline V gene lookup returns CDR1 MNHEY and CDR2 SVGAGI. V shed 5 bases and J 6 bases; nucleotides not matched to a gene: 7. This CDR3 contains 15 residues. The CDR3 nucleotides are TGTGCCAGCAGTAGACAGGGGGACTCTGATGAAAAACTGTTTTTT. It encodes CASSRQGDSDEKLFF.

V usage is TRBV29-1 and J usage is TRBJ2-5, with 8 nucleotides matching TRBD1. With V trimmed by 0 bases and J by 4 bases, 1 base remained unmatched. This CDR3 comprises 13 residues. From germline, CDR1 is SQVTM and CDR2 ANQGSEA. CDR3: CSVEEDRAETQYF. The DNA of the CDR3 is TGCAGCGTTGAAGAGGACAGGGCAGAGACCCAGTACTTC. Drawing the rest from reference TRBV29-1 and TRBJ2-5, the complete variable domain is SAVISQKPSRDICQRGTSLTIQCQVDSQVTMMFWYRQQPGQSLTLIATANQGSEATYESGFVIDKFPISRPNLTFSTLTVSNMSPEDSSIYLCSVEEDRAETQYFGPGTRLLVL.

The chain has TRBV19 and TRBJ2-3; 7 bases line up with TRBD2. Trimming cost V 5 bases and J 6 bases; bases outside gene matches: 5. The CDR3 sequence is 13 residues long. Per the germline V gene, CDR1 is LNHDA and CDR2 is SQIVND (reference sequence). The CDR3 bases are TGTGCCAGTAGTGCCATACTAGCGGATACGCAGTATTTT. It specifies CASSAILADTQYF.

The chain employs TRBV30 and TRBJ2-5; possible D gene TRBD1, 5 bases. Trimming stripped 3 bases from V and 6 bases from J, with 14 bases between. The germline CDR1 and CDR2 sequences are GTSNPN and SVGIG (reference sequence). The CDR3 sequence is 13 residues long. CDR3 nucleotide sequence: TGTGCCTGGAGCGCCAGTTTGGGGCAGACCCAGTACTTC. Protein sequence: CAWSASLGQTQYF.

V gene TRBV28 combines with J gene TRBJ2-7; TRBD1 is a possible D gene (6 bases). The CDR3 is made up of 14 amino acids. Trimming shortened V by 3 bases and J by 4 bases, and 13 bases separated the two germline ends. CDR1 and CDR2 (germline): MDHEN, SYDVKM. The CDR3 protein is CASSFRSRGYEQYF. The CDR3 bases are TGTGCCAGCAGTTTTAGATCCAGGGGATACGAGCAGTACTTC.

In nucleotides, the CDR3 is TGCGCCAGCAGCTTGGGAGGAGACTATGGCTACACCTTC. Amino acid sequence: CASSLGGDYGYTF. The chain couples TRBV5-1 to TRBJ1-2; D not certain. The CDR3 covers 13 residues. Trimming left V 0 bases short and J 3 bases short, with 6 bases between. CDR1 is SGHRS, CDR2 YFSETQ, per germline.

The chain is built from TRBV5-1 and TRBJ2-7; 7 nucleotides agree with TRBD2. The germline V gene has CDR1 SGHRS and CDR2 YFSETQ. V lost 5 bases and J lost 0; bases outside the gene matches: 2. The CDR3 loop spans 13 amino acids. The DNA for the CDR3 is TGCGCCAGCAGTGGCGGGAGCTCCTACGAGCAGTACTTC. It yields the protein CASSGGSSYEQYF.

V is TRBV10-3 and J is TRBJ1-3; 8 nucleotides line up with TRBD1. The germline V gene has CDR1 ENHRY and CDR2 SYGVKD. Germline trimming cut 4 bases from V and 4 bases from J; bases unmatched to any gene: 6. CDR3 length: 15 residues. The DNA for the CDR3 is TGTGCCATCAGTGGGACCAGGGGGCTCGGAAACACCATATATTTT. Translating it yields CAISGTRGLGNTIYF.

V and J are TRBV6-5 and TRBJ2-7; 8 bases are shared with TRBD2. Germline CDR1 and CDR2: MNHEY and SVGAGI. V trimming: 6 bases; J trimming: 7 bases; junction bases outside the gene matches: 8. This CDR3 contains 13 residues. CDR3 DNA: TGTGCCAGCAGGGGGACTAGTGGGGGGGAGCAGTACTTC. This gives the protein CASRGTSGGEQYF.

The chain's CDR3 is CASRRQGAAADTQYF. The CDR3 coding sequence is TGTGCCAGCAGACGACAGGGGGCGGCGGCAGATACGCAGTATTTT. V is TRBV6-5 and J is TRBJ2-3; TRBD1 aligns across 10 bases. The V and J ends lost 6 bases and 4 bases, in that order; junction bases with no gene match: 7. The CDR3 has 15 residues. Germline V gene sequence: CDR1 MNHEY, CDR2 SVGAGI.

The chain carries TRBV19 and TRBJ1-3, with TRBD1 as a possible D gene (6 bases). V was pared by 8 bases and J by 2 bases, with 10 bases between. The CDR3 loop spans 13 amino acids. The germline V gene has CDR1 LNHDA and CDR2 SQIVND (reference sequence). The CDR3 loop reads CASLQGTGNTIYF. The CDR3 nucleotides read TGTGCCAGTTTACAGGGAACTGGAAACACCATATATTTT.